The entry below describes one T cell receptor beta chain. The sample originates from a study of blood T cell repertoires in COVID-19. At the level of the study: Samples representing acute and convalescent COVID-19 were sourced from the United States, Italy and Spain.

Trimming cost V 1 base and J 6 bases, with 19 bases left between them. The germline CDR1 and CDR2 sequences are SGDLS and YYNGEE. The CDR3 length is 17 residues. Sequencing used immunoSEQ multiplex PCR; TCRdb keeps in-frame clones, though not all of them. This repertoire shows more than 100,000 clones, roughly 88% found once; its top ten account for less than 4.5%. The specimen sequenced was peripheral blood. The origin of this receptor is a human donor in a cohort sampled during active COVID-19. The chain couples TRBV9 to TRBJ2-2, with D unresolved. The CDR3 DNA reads TGTGCCAGCAGCGTAAACCCCATCGGTGATTTTTCCGGGGAGCTGTTTTTT. Translating gives CASSVNPIGDFSGELFF. Combining the CDR3 with reference TRBV9 and TRBJ2-2 gives the whole variable domain DSGVTQTPKHLITATGQRVTLRCSPRSGDLSVYWYQQSLDQGLQFLIQYYNGEERAKGNILERFSAQQFPDLHSELNLSSLELGDSALYFCASSVNPIGDFSGELFFGEGSRLTVL.